This T cell receptor beta chain emerged from a study of blood T cell repertoires in COVID-19. Method: immunoSEQ multiplex PCR; TCRdb's copy keeps in-frame clones and lacks some. The sample has about 160,000 clones; about four fifths are singletons. Participant ages covered 18 to 89 years across around 25 US areas. Categorization into cohorts depended on clinical history that participants reported. Recovered status applied to Cohort 3 donors who had two consecutive negative PCRs. It also applied to those with clearance or with symptom resolution. Sequencing was carried out using PBMCs or T cells enriched from blood (not recorded which). The clonotype comes from a woman aged 60-75 years who had recovered from COVID-19.

The CDR3 here is CASSALAGGRKNIQYF. The CDR3 DNA reads as TGTGCCAGCAGCGCGCTAGCGGGGGGGCGCAAAAACATTCAGTACTTC. The rearrangement joins TRBV3-1 (or the pseudogene TRBV3-2) to TRBJ2-4; 12 nucleotides align to TRBD2. Germline CDR1 LGHDT, CDR2 YNNKEL (reference sequence). There are 16 residues in the CDR3. The J segment lost 3 bases and the V segment lost 5 bases, leaving 5 bases of the junction unmatched.